These 16 T cell receptor beta chains were all obtained from the same sample, sequenced in a study of CD8+ T cells in alopecia areata. The treatment denotes: oral pan-JAK inhibitor, 5-10 mg twice daily. In each case, RNA was isolated and then reverse transcribed into cDNA as the sequencing template. Method: immunoSEQ multiplex PCR; TCRdb's copy keeps in-frame clones and lacks some. This sample has about 100,000 clones; around 60% occur once, and the top ten carry less than 20%. The specimen comprised CD8+ T cells sorted from blood, sampled at approximately week 55, from a patient treated with tofacitinib. The receptor set was obtained from a human donor with alopecia areata.

The genes are TRBV11-3 and TRBJ2-5, with D possibly matching TRBD1 (6 bases). Germline-derived CDR1 and CDR2 are SGHNT and YENEEA. This CDR3 is built from 16 residues. Trimming took 5 bases from V and 4 from J, leaving 20 bases between them. The CDR3 protein is CASSPRVGALGETQYF. Written as DNA, the CDR3 is TGTGCCAGCAGCCCGCGTGTGGGGGCTCTCGGAGAGACCCAGTACTTC.

The gene calls are TRBV27 and TRBJ1-2, with TRBD1 matching 7 bases. With V trimmed by 4 bases and J by 6 bases, 5 bases remained unmatched. Germline CDR1 reads MNHEY; CDR2 reads SMNVEV (reference sequence). The CDR3 totals 13 residues. The CDR3 sequence is CASSSDRFHGYTF. CDR3 bases: TGTGCCAGCAGTTCGGACAGGTTCCATGGCTACACCTTC.

This clone was counted a single time. Here the CDR3 reads CASRVDAHSPYEQYF. Written as DNA, the CDR3 is TGCGCCAGCAGAGTGGACGCGCATTCTCCCTACGAGCAGTACTTC. The V call is TRBV4-1, the J call TRBJ2-7; no definite D call. The V gene lost 6 bases and the J gene lost 2 bases, with 17 bases spanning the gap. Per germline, CDR1 MGHRA and CDR2 YSYEKL. There are 15 residues in the CDR3.

This clone was seen only a few times. The chain joins TRBV7-9 to TRBJ2-7; possibly TRBD1 for D (5 bases). The germline V and J ends were trimmed by 4 bases and 0 bases, with 7 bases remaining between them. Germline loops: CDR1 SEHNR, CDR2 FQNEAQ (reference sequence). The CDR3 has 13 amino acids. CDR3 in DNA: TGTGCCAGCAGCTACGACAGCTCCTACGAGCAGTACTTC. Amino acids: CASSYDSSYEQYF.

The CDR3 loop is CSVESPERYEQYF. As DNA, the CDR3 is TGCAGCGTTGAATCCCCAGAAAGGTACGAGCAGTACTTC. The chain combines TRBV29-1 with TRBJ2-7; D gene uncertain. The CDR3 loop spans 13 amino acids. CDR1 SQVTM and CDR2 ANQGSEA come from the germline V gene. Trimming shortened V by 2 bases and J by 4 bases, and 12 bases separated the two germline ends.

The genes are TRBV7-6 and TRBJ2-3; D is ambiguous. From germline, CDR1 is SGHVS and CDR2 FNYEAQ. The CDR3 runs 13 residues. Between the trimmed V and J ends, which lost 5 bases and 5 bases, there was a span of 11 bases. The DNA for the CDR3 is TGTGCCAGCAGCGCAAAGGCCGGAGATACGCAGTATTTT. It yields the protein CASSAKAGDTQYF.

The J gene is TRBJ2-2, the V gene TRBV30, with 7 positions matching TRBD1. In germline, CDR1 is GTSNPN, CDR2 SVGIG (reference sequence). The CDR3 totals 12 residues. J gave up 5 bases and V 3 bases, and 0 bases lay outside the gene matches. The CDR3 loop is CAWRTGTGELFF. In DNA form, the CDR3 reads TGTGCCTGGAGGACAGGGACCGGGGAGCTGTTTTTT.

The CDR3 loop reads CASFPTDGDNYGYTF. The CDR3 DNA is TGCGCCAGCTTCCCCACCGACGGGGATAACTATGGCTACACCTTC. V usage is TRBV5-1 and J usage is TRBJ1-2; unclear D gene. Germline V gene sequence: CDR1 SGHRS, CDR2 YFSETQ. The CDR3 is 15 residues long. Trimming removed 7 bases at V and 1 base at J, with 17 bases between.

This sequence joins TRBV30 and TRBJ1-5, with 9 bases lining up with TRBD1. With V trimmed by 3 bases and J by 0 bases, 6 bases remained unmatched. The CDR3 loop spans 16 amino acids. Germline CDR1 is GTSNPN and CDR2 is SVGIG (reference sequence). The CDR3 DNA follows: TGTGCCTGGAGCCTAGGGACAGGGTATAGCAATCAGCCCCAGCATTTT. This sequence encodes CAWSLGTGYSNQPQHF.

J is TRBJ1-1 and V is TRBV29-1; unclear D gene. The CDR3 spans 11 residues. Germline loops: CDR1 SQVTM, CDR2 ANQGSEA. V lost 4 bases to trimming and J lost 3 bases, with 6 bases between them. The CDR3 DNA reads TGCAGCGTTGTCAGCGACACTGAAGCTTTCTTT. This translates into CSVVSDTEAFF.

The chain carries TRBV7-9 and TRBJ1-5; D is possibly TRBD1 (5 bases). This CDR3 is built from 14 residues. Germline V gene data show CDR1 as SEHNR and CDR2 as FQNEAQ (reference sequence). The ends were cut back, 4 bases at V and 4 bases at J, with 11 bases in the middle. The CDR3: CASSSGGRNQPQHF. The CDR3 DNA follows: TGTGCCAGCAGCTCCGGGGGAAGGAATCAGCCCCAGCATTTT.

The CDR3 bases are TGTGCCAGCAGCCCCCGGGACGGTTCCACCGGGGAGCTGTTTTTT. This codes for CASSPRDGSTGELFF. The chain uses TRBV4-2 and TRBJ2-2; D could derive from TRBD1 or TRBD2 (5 bases each). V lost 4 bases to trimming and J lost 4 bases, with 13 bases between them. This CDR3 region has 15 residues. Germline V gene data show CDR1 as LGHNA and CDR2 as YNFKEQ.

The chain couples TRBV7-9 to TRBJ2-3; D is unclear. Per the germline V gene, CDR1 is SEHNR and CDR2 is FQNEAQ (reference sequence). CDR3 length equals 14 residues. V was clipped by 2 bases and J by 2 bases, with 8 bases between them. The CDR3 sequence: CASSLSQYTDTQYF. As DNA, the CDR3 is TGTGCCAGCAGCTTATCTCAGTACACAGATACGCAGTATTTT.

The chain links TRBV29-1 to TRBJ1-2; the D gene is possibly TRBD1 (5 bases). In germline, CDR1 is SQVTM, CDR2 ANQGSEA. The V and J ends lost 5 bases and 2 bases respectively, with 12 bases between them. The CDR3 contains 13 residues. For the CDR3, the DNA is TGCAGCGTTTGGGGGGGTGTCAACTATGGCTACACCTTC. It is translated as CSVWGGVNYGYTF.

This chain joins TRBV15 and TRBJ2-4; D call uncertain. CDR1 is LNHNV, CDR2 YYDKDF, per germline (reference sequence). CDR3 size: 15 residues. Trimming pared 3 bases from V and 3 bases from J, leaving 12 bases between. CDR3: CATSSSGRDKNIQYF. CDR3 DNA: TGTGCCACCAGCAGTTCCGGCAGAGACAAAAACATTCAGTACTTC.

The chain links TRBV4-1 to TRBJ2-2, with 8 positions matching TRBD1. The length of the CDR3 is 17 residues. V trimming: 2 bases; J trimming: 1 base; junction bases outside the gene matches: 6. Germline V lookup: CDR1 MGHRA, CDR2 YSYEKL. Written as DNA, the CDR3 is TGCGCCAGCAGCCAAAGGAGGACAGGGATGAACACCGGGGAGCTGTTTTTT. Its protein product is CASSQRRTGMNTGELFF.